The 16 T cell receptor beta chains below were found in one sample sequenced in a study of post-analysis software for immune sequencing data. Findings and caveats of the study: Patients showed TRBV5-6, TRBV5-1 and TRBV20-1 among about five TRBV segments more frequent than in controls.

TCR beta cDNA libraries included unique molecular identifiers. TCRdb re-analysed the PCR reads in MiXCR, keeping a single row per CDR3 protein. The profile shows around 770,000 distinct CDR3 sequences, 46% of them singletons. Antigens for these TCRs are unknown. Sequences were obtained from blood. These receptors were obtained from a girl under 18 with multiple sclerosis.

This clonotype was seen more than once but under ten times. This sequence joins TRBV9 and TRBJ2-3, with no clear D. The CDR3 length is 16 residues. V was trimmed by 3 bases and J by 0 bases, leaving 14 bases between them. Germline V CDR1 and CDR2: SGDLS, YYNGEE. The CDR3 region is CASSDGRDPSTDTQYF. CDR3 in DNA: TGTGCCAGCAGCGATGGAAGGGATCCTAGCACAGATACGCAGTATTTT.

The rearrangement links TRBV6-5 to TRBJ1-4; no clear D gene. With 6 bases removed from V and 0 bases from J, the gap between germline ends came to 11 bases. CDR1 is MNHEY and CDR2 is SVGAGI in the germline V gene. The CDR3 covers 15 residues. The CDR3 DNA is TGTGCCAGCAGCCCCATGATGGCAACTAATGAAAAACTGTTTTTT. It translates to CASSPMMATNEKLFF.

The chain combines TRBV27 with TRBJ2-1; TRBD2 matches 13 bases. Germline V gives CDR1 MNHEY, CDR2 SMNVEV (reference sequence). This CDR3 has 15 amino acids. With V trimmed by 6 bases and J by 14 bases, 13 bases remained unmatched. The CDR3 loop is CASSPGTSGMVREFF. As DNA, the CDR3 is TGTGCCAGCAGCCCCGGGACTAGCGGGATGGTCAGGGAGTTCTTC.

J is TRBJ1-6 and V is TRBV27; possible D gene TRBD1, 5 bases. The CDR3 is 14 residues long. The V gene's germline CDR1 is MNHEY and CDR2 SMNVEV (reference sequence). V shed 7 bases and J shed 8 bases, with 15 bases lying between them. CDR3 DNA sequence: TGTGCCAGCACCCGCGGGTCAGGGTATTCACCCCTCCACTTT. It translates to CASTRGSGYSPLHF.

This clonotype was seen only a few times. J is TRBJ2-5 and V is TRBV9; D gene uncertain. This CDR3 has 14 residues. Germline values: CDR1 SGDLS, CDR2 YYNGEE. The germline V and J ends were trimmed by 3 bases and 2 bases, with 11 bases remaining between them. The CDR3 nucleotides are TGTGCCAGCAGCGCCCCATCGTCGCAAGAGACCCAGTACTTC. Its protein product is CASSAPSSQETQYF.

This clonotype was observed once. V and J are TRBV18 and TRBJ1-5; no definite D call. CDR3 length: 15 amino acids. CDR1 and CDR2 from the germline V gene are KGHSH and LQKENI. Trimming removed 3 bases from V and 10 bases from J, with 19 bases in between. The CDR3 bases are TGTGCCAGCTCACCCCCCGGGGAGCTCGGGAGACCCCAGCATTTT. Translated: CASSPPGELGRPQHF.

The J gene is TRBJ2-1, the V gene TRBV11-2; no reliable D call. The CDR3 is 13 amino acids. CDR1 and CDR2 (germline): SGHAT, FQNNGV. V lost 7 bases, J lost 5 bases, and 12 bases lay in between. CDR3 sequence: CASKKYSNNEQFF. As DNA, the CDR3 is TGTGCCAGCAAGAAGTACTCAAACAATGAGCAGTTCTTC.

The rearrangement links TRBV7-9 to TRBJ2-5, with 13 bases that match TRBD2. Germline-derived CDR1 and CDR2 are SEHNR and FQNEAQ (reference sequence). V trimming: 5 bases; J trimming: 5 bases; junction bases outside the gene matches: 11. CDR3 length equals 17 residues. The CDR3 bases are TGTGCCAGCAGCGGGTGGACTAGCGGGAGTAGGGCGGAGACCCAGTACTTC. Translation gives CASSGWTSGSRAETQYF.

The chain links TRBV6-1 to TRBJ2-4, with a tentative D call TRBD1 (6 bases). Germline CDR1 MNHNS, CDR2 SASEGT. V was shortened by 2 bases and J by 10 bases, with 15 bases between the two germline ends. This CDR3 region has 14 residues. The chain's CDR3 is CASSEFGGLLIQYF. For the CDR3, the DNA is TGTGCCAGCAGTGAATTTGGGGGCCTACTGATTCAGTACTTC.

The chain is built from TRBV19 and TRBJ2-7; D is ambiguous. Germline lookup yields CDR1 LNHDA and CDR2 SQIVND (reference sequence). V lost 1 base, J lost 2 bases, and 6 bases lay in between. This CDR3 spans 13 amino acids. CDR3 bases: TGTGCCAGTAGTATAGGTGTCACCTACGAGCAGTACTTC. Amino acid sequence: CASSIGVTYEQYF. Variable domain in full (rest from reference TRBV19 and TRBJ2-7): DGGITQSPKYLFRKEGQNVTLSCEQNLNHDAMYWYRQDPGQGLRLIYYSQIVNDFQKGDIAEGYSVSREKKESFPLTVTSAQKNPTAFYLCASSIGVTYEQYFGPGTRLTVT.

The chain has TRBV15 and TRBJ1-2; D remains ambiguous. Germline V CDR1 and CDR2: LNHNV, YYDKDF (reference sequence). The V end lost 1 base, the J end lost 6 bases, and 12 bases lay between the germline ends. The CDR3 consists of 14 residues. CDR3 amino acids: CATSRGDLDHGYTF. Here the CDR3 DNA reads TGTGCCACCAGCAGAGGTGACCTGGACCATGGCTACACCTTC.

The chain employs TRBV6-5 and TRBJ2-1; the match to TRBD1 covers 7 bases. CDR3 length equals 15 residues. The junction had 10 bases not matched to a gene; V was cut back by 10 bases and J by 1 base. CDR1 is MNHEY, CDR2 SVGAGI, per germline. CDR3 region: CATRRPGQSYNEQFF. The CDR3 DNA sequence: TGTGCCACCCGACGCCCGGGACAGTCCTACAATGAGCAGTTCTTC.

Concerning this clonotype itself: One end of the junction does not line up with germline, which may come from a read error. The rearrangement joins TRBV6-5 to TRBJ1-1; 11 nucleotides line up with TRBD1. The CDR3 is made up of 15 amino acids. CDR1 and CDR2 (germline): MNHEY, SVGAGI. The CDR3 nucleotides read TGTGCCAGCAGCTACTCAGGACAGGGGGCTACTGAAGCTTTCTTT. Amino acids: CASSYSGQGATEAFF.

CDR3 amino acids: CASSPGQDKLISYEQYF. The CDR3 DNA is TGTGCCAGCAGCCCCGGACAGGATAAACTGATCTCCTACGAGCAGTACTTC. This chain uses TRBV7-9 with TRBJ2-7; the match to TRBD1 covers 7 bases. Per germline, CDR1 SEHNR and CDR2 FQNEAQ (reference sequence). The CDR3 contains 17 residues. V lost 5 bases, J lost 0 bases, and 13 bases stayed unmatched.

Regarding this clonotype: A read error may account for a junction end that differs from germline. The chain employs TRBV27 and TRBJ1-2; maybe TRBD1 (6 bases). The CDR3 sequence is 14 residues long. Germline V CDR1 and CDR2: MNHEY, SMNVEV (reference sequence). The CDR3, as DNA: TGTGCCAGCAGGATAGCGGGGGGCGGCTATGGCCACACCTTC. Amino acids: CASRIAGGGYGHTF.

The rearrangement uses TRBV3-1 and TRBJ2-4; D unclear. Judging by the DNA end, TRBJ2-7 fits better; the J call may be wrong. The V gene's germline CDR1 is LGHDT and CDR2 YNNKEL (reference sequence). The CDR3 spans 13 residues. The CDR3 region is CASSQGYGFEQYF. DNA of the CDR3: TGTGCCAGCAGCCAAGGCTACGGGTTCGAGCAGTACTTC.